This T cell receptor (beta chain) was profiled in a study of T cell responses to AZD1222 COVID-19 vaccine. Whole-study context: Second doses that came at about 4 or about 12 weeks were put together. Study results and limitations: Spike-wide coverage was observed for vaccine-associated CD4 TCRs, with dominant responses at 160-218 and 743-854. Mostly white British, mostly female donors; authors suggested clonal diversity may be underestimated.

TCRdb's copy holds only in-frame clones and misses some; the assay was immunoSEQ multiplex PCR. Among 130,000 or so clones, more than 70% were seen once, and the ten largest hold 2.5% to 3%. The CDR3 covers 14 residues. Trimming took 4 bases from V and 7 from J, leaving 14 bases between them. On this clone itself: Its antigen is currently unknown.

Sequences were derived from peripheral blood, sampled on day 0 of AZD1222 vaccination. The receptor was isolated from an adult in good health. The chain is built from TRBV23-1 and TRBJ1-3; unclear D gene. TRBV23-1 counts as an open reading frame of uncertain function. In DNA, the CDR3 is TGCGCCAGCAGTCTTGGCCCTGGGTGGAACACCATATATTTT. It encodes CASSLGPGWNTIYF.